What follows describes a single T cell receptor beta chain. The antigen is not known. These data come from a study of blood T cells in healthy people across ages. Study in general: Using template switching, researchers captured about one barcoded beta molecule for each two T cells.

Alongside a J-beta primer mix, a sample-barcoded 5' primer served in a second PCR lasting about 7 to 12 cycles. TCRdb recomputed calls from the 5' RACE reads with MiXCR, one row per CDR3 protein. Here the sample spans approximately 670,000 distinct CDR3 sequences, less than 45% being singletons. The study, taken as a whole, reports: Age brought a roughly linear fall in TCR beta diversity measured per million T cells.

Germline V gives CDR1 DFQATT, CDR2 SNEGSKA (reference sequence). V shed 3 bases and J 2 bases; nucleotides not matched to a gene: 6. This CDR3 is built from 15 residues. Sample: blood. The J gene is TRBJ2-1, the V gene TRBV20-1, with 8 bases fitting TRBD2. The receptor was isolated from a man older than 75 in good health. CDR3 DNA sequence: TGCAGTGCTAGGCGGAGCGGGGGACCCTACAATGAGCAGTTCTTC. Its translation: CSARRSGGPYNEQFF.